The present TCR beta chain was sequenced within a study of human T cells and chemical hapten exposure. The ends lost 2 bases at V and 7 bases at J; junction bases unmatched: 7. Looked up from germline, CDR1 is MNHEY and CDR2 is SVGEGT. The CDR3 length is 15 residues. TCRdb reprocessed the RACE reads via MiXCR and lists one record per CDR3 protein. Of some 180,000 distinct CDR3 sequences detected, 20% to 25% appear once; the ten largest clones hold about 2.5%. Described time point: patch test 3, about 24 weeks after DPC sensitization. Indicated treatment: therapeutic diphenylcyclopropenone sensitization with weekly scalp DPC.

This TCR came from a woman in her forties with alopecia areata. Some clones in this sample may be carry-over from other donors' samples. The chain recombines TRBV6-2 or TRBV6-3 with TRBJ2-1; TRBD2 matches at 8 bases. Specimen: whole blood, collected in connection with sensitization to the hapten diphenylcyclopropenone (DPC). CDR3: CASSYSPREGNEQFF. As DNA, the CDR3 is TGTGCCAGCAGTTACAGCCCACGGGAGGGTAATGAGCAGTTCTTC.